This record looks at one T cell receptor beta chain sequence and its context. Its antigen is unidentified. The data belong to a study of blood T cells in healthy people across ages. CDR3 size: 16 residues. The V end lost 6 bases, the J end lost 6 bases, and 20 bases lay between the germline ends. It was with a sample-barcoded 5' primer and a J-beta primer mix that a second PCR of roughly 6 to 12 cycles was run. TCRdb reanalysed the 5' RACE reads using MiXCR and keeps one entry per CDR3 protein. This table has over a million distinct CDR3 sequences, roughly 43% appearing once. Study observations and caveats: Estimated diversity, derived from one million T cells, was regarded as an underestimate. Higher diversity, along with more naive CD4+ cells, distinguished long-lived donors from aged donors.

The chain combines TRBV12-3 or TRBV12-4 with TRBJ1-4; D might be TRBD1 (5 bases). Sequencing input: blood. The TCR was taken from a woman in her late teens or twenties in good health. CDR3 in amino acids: CASSYRDGGRDEKLFF. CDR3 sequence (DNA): TGTGCCAGCAGCTACCGGGACGGAGGGAGGGATGAAAAACTGTTTTTT.